This note documents a single TCR beta chain sequence. What it binds is not known. The CDR3 loop spans 19 amino acids. Looked up from germline, CDR1 is MNHEY and CDR2 is SMNVEV (reference sequence). Unmatched junction bases numbered 17, after V lost 0 bases and J lost 6 bases. These data come from a study of cytomegalovirus exposure and HLA in healthy donors. Study outcomes and limitations: Reports described diagnosis of cytomegalovirus status by the classifier as highly specific and sensitive. The investigators catalogued 150 to 200 TCR beta chains as cytomegalovirus-associated. The tendency of first-cohort TCR clusters to co-occur in the 90 to 150 validation repertoires was the finding of a later analysis.

Generated by immunoSEQ multiplex PCR, the TCRdb table keeps only in-frame clones and is missing some. The table has about 250,000 clones, roughly 87% seen once. Sequences were obtained from PBMCs. The J gene is TRBJ1-2, the V gene TRBV27, with TRBD1 identical over 9 bases. The sequence was obtained from a man younger than 35 in good health and CMV-seropositive. CDR3: CASSLSPKLIQGAGHGYTF. CDR3 DNA sequence: TGTGCCAGCAGTTTATCGCCAAAACTTATACAGGGGGCTGGGCATGGCTACACCTTC.